The clone carrying this T cell receptor beta chain has a handful of counts. Its antigen is unidentified. Some clones are missing from TCRdb's copy, which holds only in-frame ones; the method was immunoSEQ multiplex PCR. The sample yields about 360,000 clones, roughly 89% seen once. The data stem from a study of cytomegalovirus exposure and HLA in healthy donors. The CDR3 totals 16 residues. The junction had 19 bases not matched to a gene; V was cut back by 7 bases and J by 8 bases. Germline loops: CDR1 ENHRY, CDR2 SYGVKD. Study-wide results and caveats: There were some public TCRs occurring in many donors, but most TCR sequences were rare.

This sequence was found in a woman aged 18-30 years in good health and CMV-seronegative. The chain links TRBV10-3 to TRBJ1-2; TRBD1 aligns across 7 bases. Sequenced: PBMCs. CDR3 sequence reads: CAITPTPTGSVLGYTF. The CDR3 nucleotides are TGTGCCATCACCCCGACCCCGACAGGGTCAGTCTTGGGCTACACCTTC.